Listed below are T cell receptor beta chains from one sample, sequenced in a study of blood T cell repertoires in COVID-19. Profiled with immunoSEQ multiplex PCR; TCRdb holds only in-frame clones, not every one. The sample has 250,000 to 300,000 clones, 86% seen once. Sequences were obtained from peripheral blood. The receptors derive from a woman aged 30 to 39 with COVID-19, enrolled during active disease. Both conserved end residues are part of each CDR3. D genes are given only for firm matches. Expanded clones are given a class, and other clones once, few, many or no size at all.

size | D | J | V | DNA | CDR3
NA | NA | TRBJ1-3 | TRBV9 | TGTGCCAGCAGCGTAGCAGGCAACACCATATATTTT | CASSVAGNTIYF
NA | TRBD1 | TRBJ2-7 | TRBV4-1 | TGCGCCAGCAGCCAAGACCCTGGACAGGGCTACGAGCAGTACTTC | CASSQDPGQGYEQYF
NA | NA | TRBJ2-2 | TRBV7-5 | TGTGTCAGAAGCTTGACAGGAGATTATACGAACACCGGGGAGCTGTTTTTT | CVRSLTGDYTNTGELFF
few | TRBD1 | TRBJ1-4 | TRBV7-9 | TGTGCCAGCAGCTTGGGGACAGGGGTAGATGAAAAACTGTTTTTT | CASSLGTGVDEKLFF
NA | NA | TRBJ1-4 | TRBV5-1 | TGCGCCAGCAGCTTGAGGACATCAACTAATGAAAAACTGTTTTTT | CASSLRTSTNEKLFF
NA | TRBD1 | TRBJ1-4 | TRBV4-1 | TGCGCCAGCAGCCAGGGGACAGGGAGGGACGAAAAACTGTTTTTT | CASSQGTGRDEKLFF
NA | NA | TRBJ1-2 | TRBV23-1 | TGCGCCAGCAGTCACCAGGCTGGCTACACCTTC | CASSHQAGYTF
NA | NA | TRBJ2-7 | TRBV5-1 | TGCGCCAGCAGCGTGGAACCAGGGGCCCCCGCCTACGAGCAGTACTTC | CASSVEPGAPAYEQYF
few | TRBD2 | TRBJ2-7 | TRBV5-4 | TGTGCCAGCAGCCGGGAGGGACATTTATACGAGCAGTACTTC | CASSREGHLYEQYF
NA | TRBD2 | TRBJ2-1 | TRBV5-1 | TGCGCCAGCAGTAGGACTAGCGGGCGGGGGCAGTTCTTC | CASSRTSGRGQFF
NA | NA | TRBJ2-7 | TRBV28 | TGTGCCAGCAGGGCCAGGAGGGGCAACTACGAGCAGTACTTC | CASRARRGNYEQYF
few | NA | TRBJ2-2 | TRBV5-1 | TGCGCCAGCCAAAGGACAGCGAACACCAACACCGGGGAGCTGTTTTTT | CASQRTANTNTGELFF
few | TRBD2 | TRBJ2-1 | TRBV5-1 | TGCGCCAGCAGCCCCCGACTAGCGGGGGGCTATGAGCAGTTCTTC | CASSPRLAGGYEQFF
NA | TRBD1 | TRBJ2-7 | TRBV5-6 | TGTGCCAGCAGCCCACAGGGGGCCTACGAGCAGTACTTC | CASSPQGAYEQYF
NA | TRBD1 | TRBJ2-7 | TRBV28 | TGTGCCAGCTTTCCCCGGGACAGGCTCTACGAGCAGTACTTC | CASFPRDRLYEQYF
NA | TRBD2 | TRBJ2-2 | TRBV11-2 | TGTGCCAGCAGCTTTCTGCTAGCGGGGGGGCCCACCGGGGAGCTGTTTTTT | CASSFLLAGGPTGELFF
NA | TRBD2 | TRBJ2-1 | TRBV27 | TGTGCCAGCAGTTTCCGGGGGGGCCCCAACAATGAGCAGTTCTTC | CASSFRGGPNNEQFF
NA | NA | TRBJ2-7 | TRBV19 | TGTGCCAGTAGTCTGAGGTACAATCCCTACGAGCAGTACTTC | CASSLRYNPYEQYF
few | TRBD1 | TRBJ1-2 | TRBV5-6 | TGTGCCAGCAGCTTGGGCAGGGGACAGAAAAACTATGGCTACACCTTC | CASSLGRGQKNYGYTF
NA | NA | TRBJ1-5 | TRBV6-5 | TGTGCCAGCAGTTATCGGAGGGGACAGCCCCAGCATTTT | CASSYRRGQPQHF
NA | NA | TRBJ1-2 | TRBV19 | TGTGCCAGTAGTATGGGCGGACACCTCTATGGCTACACCTTC | CASSMGGHLYGYTF
NA | NA | TRBJ1-1 | TRBV11-3 | TGTGCCAGCAGCTTAGGACAGAACACTGAAGCTTTCTTT | CASSLGQNTEAFF
NA | TRBD1 | TRBJ1-3 | TRBV6-5 | TGTGCCAGCACCATAGGCGGACAGGGGGCAACTACCATATATTTT | CASTIGGQGATTIYF
once | NA | TRBJ2-3 | TRBV5-1 | TGCGCCAGCAGCTCAGGGGGGCCAGATACGCAGTATTTT | CASSSGGPDTQYF
NA | NA | TRBJ1-1 | TRBV5-4 | TGTGCCAGCAGCGGAGGGGCCGCAGGGAAGAACACTGAAGCTTTCTTT | CASSGGAAGKNTEAFF
NA | NA | TRBJ2-3 | TRBV12-3/TRBV12-4 | TGTGCCAGCAGTTATTACGGGACAGATACGCAGTATTTT | CASSYYGTDTQYF
few | TRBD1 | TRBJ1-1 | TRBV5-6 | TGTGCCAGCAGCCCAACGGGACAGCTTTACACTGAAGCTTTCTTT | CASSPTGQLYTEAFF
once | NA | TRBJ2-7 | TRBV19 | TGTGCCAGTAGTATACTTGCGAGTACCTACGAGCAGTACTTC | CASSILASTYEQYF
NA | NA | TRBJ2-3 | TRBV7-9 | TGTGCCAGCAGCTCACCAGAGGTCCGTCGATTCACAGATACGCAGTATTTT | CASSSPEVRRFTDTQYF
NA | TRBD1 | TRBJ1-6 | TRBV4-2 | TGTGCCACGGGGACAGGGAGAACACCCCTCCACTTT | CATGTGRTPLHF
NA | NA | TRBJ1-3 | TRBV4-2 | TGTGCCAGCAGCCAAGCGGTTCTATCAGGCTCTGGAAACACCATATATTTT | CASSQAVLSGSGNTIYF
NA | TRBD2 | TRBJ2-3 | TRBV19 | TGTGCCAGTAGTTGGCGGGGGGGCTGGACAGATACGCAGTATTTT | CASSWRGGWTDTQYF
NA | NA | TRBJ1-3 | TRBV19 | TGTGCCAGTACCCTCCCGGGATCGTCAGGAAACACCATATATTTT | CASTLPGSSGNTIYF
few | NA | TRBJ1-3 | TRBV7-9 | TGTGCCAGCACTGGTGCGGGACGACGAGATTTATTAGGAAACACCATATATTTT | CASTGAGRRDLLGNTIYF